These T cell receptor beta chains were read from a single sample in a study of shared clonotypes between healthy human individuals. Here immunoSEQ multiplex PCR was the method, and the copy in TCRdb shows in-frame clones only, minus some. The table shows millions of clones, with over 85% occurring only once. Sample: naive CD4+ T cells sorted from blood. The receptors were sampled from a man aged 18 to 29 in good health. Each CDR3 is given with its conserved first and last residue. The D gene is left open where the match is weak. Not every row has a clone size; where given, it reads once, few, many or a size class.

V gene: TRBV30
J gene: TRBJ2-7
D gene: .
clone size: .
CDR3 protein: CAWSPAGLLTYEQYF
CDR3 DNA: TGTGCCTGGAGTCCAGCGGGCCTCCTTACCTACGAGCAGTACTTC

V gene: TRBV10-3
J gene: TRBJ1-2
D gene: .
clone size: .
CDR3 protein: CAVSQGPNYGYTF
CDR3 DNA: TGTGCCGTTTCACAGGGACCCAACTATGGCTACACCTTC

V gene: TRBV7-3
J gene: TRBJ2-7
D gene: .
clone size: .
CDR3 protein: CASSLQPGLAPGEQYF
CDR3 DNA: TGTGCCAGCAGCTTACAACCGGGACTCGCTCCGGGCGAGCAGTACTTC

V gene: TRBV10-3
J gene: TRBJ1-1
D gene: .
clone size: .
CDR3 protein: CAIRPRGNTEAFF
CDR3 DNA: TGTGCCATCAGGCCCAGGGGTAACACTGAAGCTTTCTTT

V gene: TRBV28
J gene: TRBJ2-7
D gene: TRBD2
clone size: .
CDR3 protein: CASTNGGTNSYEQYF
CDR3 DNA: TGTGCCAGCACCAACGGGGGGACCAACTCCTACGAGCAGTACTTC

V gene: TRBV6-4
J gene: TRBJ2-7
D gene: TRBD2
clone size: .
CDR3 protein: CASSDRAGAENEQYF
CDR3 DNA: TGTGCCAGCAGTGATAGAGCGGGGGCCGAGAACGAGCAGTACTTC

V gene: TRBV5-4
J gene: TRBJ1-2
D gene: .
clone size: .
CDR3 protein: CASSLLGQGKGYTF
CDR3 DNA: TGTGCCAGCAGCTTGTTGGGTCAGGGGAAGGGCTACACCTTC

V gene: TRBV6-4
J gene: TRBJ1-5
D gene: TRBD1
clone size: once
CDR3 protein: CASSRRGRPQPQHF
CDR3 DNA: TGTGCCAGCAGTCGCAGGGGGCGGCCTCAGCCCCAGCATTTT

V gene: TRBV7-2
J gene: TRBJ2-1
D gene: TRBD2
clone size: .
CDR3 protein: CASSLDGGTYNEQFF
CDR3 DNA: TGTGCCAGCAGCTTAGACGGGGGGACGTACAATGAGCAGTTCTTC

V gene: TRBV11-2
J gene: TRBJ2-7
D gene: TRBD1
clone size: .
CDR3 protein: CASSPDRGRYEQYF
CDR3 DNA: TGTGCCAGCAGCCCGGACAGGGGGCGATACGAGCAGTACTTC

V gene: TRBV18
J gene: TRBJ1-6
D gene: TRBD1
clone size: .
CDR3 protein: CASSPAGTGERSYNSPLHF
CDR3 DNA: TGTGCCAGCTCACCGGCCGGGACAGGGGAACGCTCCTATAATTCACCCCTCCACTTT

V gene: TRBV5-1
J gene: TRBJ1-3
D gene: TRBD1
clone size: .
CDR3 protein: CASSPDRPGNTIYF
CDR3 DNA: TGCGCCAGCAGCCCGGACAGGCCTGGAAACACCATATATTTT

V gene: TRBV30
J gene: TRBJ1-3
D gene: .
clone size: .
CDR3 protein: CAWSKDKTHSGNTIYF
CDR3 DNA: TGTGCCTGGAGTAAGGACAAAACCCACTCTGGAAACACCATATATTTT

V gene: TRBV5-1
J gene: TRBJ2-7
D gene: .
clone size: .
CDR3 protein: CASSWDNYEQYF
CDR3 DNA: TGCGCCAGCAGCTGGGACAACTACGAGCAGTACTTC

V gene: TRBV5-1
J gene: TRBJ2-1
D gene: .
clone size: .
CDR3 protein: CASSLGGSYNEQFF
CDR3 DNA: TGCGCCAGCAGCTTGGGGGGGAGTTACAATGAGCAGTTCTTC

V gene: TRBV5-1
J gene: TRBJ2-7
D gene: .
clone size: .
CDR3 protein: CASSLALTTGGEQYF
CDR3 DNA: TGCGCCAGCAGCTTGGCTCTGACGACAGGTGGCGAGCAGTACTTC

V gene: TRBV2
J gene: TRBJ1-2
D gene: .
clone size: .
CDR3 protein: CASSEAGLGGGYTF
CDR3 DNA: TGTGCCAGCAGTGAAGCGGGCCTAGGTGGTGGCTACACCTTC

V gene: TRBV10-3
J gene: TRBJ2-7
D gene: .
clone size: .
CDR3 protein: CAISGLEVPYEQYF
CDR3 DNA: TGTGCCATCAGTGGGCTGGAGGTACCCTACGAGCAGTACTTC

V gene: TRBV6-6
J gene: TRBJ1-4
D gene: TRBD1
clone size: .
CDR3 protein: CASRPGQGNEKLFF
CDR3 DNA: TGTGCCAGCAGGCCCGGACAGGGGAACGAAAAACTGTTTTTT

V gene: TRBV29-1
J gene: TRBJ1-1
D gene: .
clone size: .
CDR3 protein: CSVEDTTATEAFF
CDR3 DNA: TGCAGCGTTGAAGATACAACGGCCACTGAAGCTTTCTTT

V gene: TRBV6-5
J gene: TRBJ2-5
D gene: TRBD2
clone size: .
CDR3 protein: CASSYEAGGQETQYF
CDR3 DNA: TGTGCCAGCAGTTACGAAGCGGGGGGACAAGAGACCCAGTACTTC

V gene: TRBV5-4
J gene: TRBJ1-1
D gene: TRBD1
clone size: .
CDR3 protein: CASSMHRGTEAFF
CDR3 DNA: TGTGCCAGCAGCATGCACAGGGGCACTGAAGCTTTCTTT

V gene: TRBV6-5
J gene: TRBJ2-7
D gene: .
clone size: .
CDR3 protein: CASSDPGHSYEQYF
CDR3 DNA: TGTGCCAGCAGTGACCCGGGACATTCTTACGAGCAGTACTTC

V gene: TRBV19
J gene: TRBJ1-6
D gene: .
clone size: .
CDR3 protein: CASSISSWTFPVNSPLHF
CDR3 DNA: TGTGCCAGTAGTATCTCAAGTTGGACCTTCCCGGTCAATTCACCCCTCCACTTT

V gene: TRBV29-1
J gene: TRBJ1-5
D gene: .
clone size: .
CDR3 protein: CSVRDVGNQPQHF
CDR3 DNA: TGCAGCGTCAGGGACGTGGGCAATCAGCCCCAGCATTTT

V gene: TRBV27
J gene: TRBJ2-3
D gene: .
clone size: .
CDR3 protein: CASSSRVSSAQYF
CDR3 DNA: TGTGCCAGCAGTTCCAGGGTTTCTTCGGCGCAGTATTTT

V gene: TRBV6-1
J gene: TRBJ2-5
D gene: .
clone size: .
CDR3 protein: CASTDGYQETQYF
CDR3 DNA: TGTGCCAGCACCGACGGATACCAAGAGACCCAGTACTTC

V gene: TRBV7-2
J gene: TRBJ2-3
D gene: TRBD2
clone size: .
CDR3 protein: CASSFIAGTSTDTQYF
CDR3 DNA: TGTGCCAGCAGCTTTATAGCGGGAACTAGCACAGATACGCAGTATTTT

V gene: TRBV11-2
J gene: TRBJ2-1
D gene: TRBD2
clone size: once
CDR3 protein: CASSFLLTTSGGPNEQFF
CDR3 DNA: TGTGCCAGCAGCTTCCTTTTGACGACTAGCGGGGGTCCTAATGAGCAGTTCTTC

V gene: TRBV30
J gene: TRBJ1-6
D gene: .
clone size: .
CDR3 protein: CAWSVYDSYHSPLHF
CDR3 DNA: TGTGCCTGGAGTGTGTACGACAGTTACCATTCACCCCTCCACTTT

V gene: TRBV21-1
J gene: TRBJ1-2
D gene: .
clone size: .
CDR3 protein: CASSKDGLSGYTF
CDR3 DNA: TGTGCCAGCAGCAAAGACGGCTTAAGCGGCTACACCTTC

V gene: TRBV7-9
J gene: TRBJ2-2
D gene: TRBD1
clone size: .
CDR3 protein: CASSLFRFTGGEGTGELFF
CDR3 DNA: TGTGCCAGCAGCTTATTTCGCTTTACAGGGGGAGAGGGCACCGGGGAGCTGTTTTTT

V gene: TRBV5-6
J gene: TRBJ2-2
D gene: TRBD2
clone size: .
CDR3 protein: CASSRTSGPTGELFF
CDR3 DNA: TGTGCCAGCAGCAGGACTAGCGGGCCGACCGGGGAGCTGTTTTTT

V gene: TRBV29-1
J gene: TRBJ2-4
D gene: .
clone size: .
CDR3 protein: CSVSSGRDLAKNIQYF
CDR3 DNA: TGCAGCGTTAGTAGTGGCCGAGACCTAGCCAAAAACATTCAGTACTTC

V gene: TRBV6-5
J gene: TRBJ2-7
D gene: .
clone size: .
CDR3 protein: CASSMYADSSKEQYF
CDR3 DNA: TGTGCCAGCAGTATGTACGCCGACTCGTCAAAAGAGCAGTACTTC

V gene: TRBV28
J gene: TRBJ1-5
D gene: TRBD1
clone size: once
CDR3 protein: CASRDRGNSNQPQHF
CDR3 DNA: TGTGCCAGCAGAGACAGGGGGAATAGCAATCAGCCCCAGCATTTT

V gene: TRBV14
J gene: TRBJ1-2
D gene: .
clone size: .
CDR3 protein: CASSQDFRRPLGYTF
CDR3 DNA: TGTGCCAGCAGCCAAGATTTTCGCCGCCCCCTCGGCTACACCTTC

V gene: TRBV27
J gene: TRBJ1-4
D gene: .
clone size: .
CDR3 protein: CASIAGVGDEKLFF
CDR3 DNA: TGTGCCAGCATCGCCGGGGTTGGGGATGAAAAACTGTTTTTT

V gene: TRBV20-1
J gene: TRBJ2-1
D gene: .
clone size: .
CDR3 protein: CMIWGNEQFF
CDR3 DNA: TGCATGATCTGGGGGAATGAGCAGTTCTTC

V gene: TRBV11-2
J gene: TRBJ2-5
D gene: .
clone size: .
CDR3 protein: CASSPDQGLGTQYF
CDR3 DNA: TGTGCCAGCAGCCCCGACCAGGGGTTAGGGACCCAGTACTTC

V gene: TRBV6-5
J gene: TRBJ2-3
D gene: TRBD2
clone size: once
CDR3 protein: CASSYSGMSTDTQYF
CDR3 DNA: TGTGCCAGCAGTTATAGCGGGATGAGCACAGATACGCAGTATTTT

V gene: TRBV7-6
J gene: TRBJ2-7
D gene: .
clone size: .
CDR3 protein: CASRPTTGSPSYEQYF
CDR3 DNA: TGTGCCAGCAGGCCGACCACAGGGAGCCCCTCCTACGAGCAGTACTTC

V gene: TRBV10-3
J gene: TRBJ2-2
D gene: .
clone size: .
CDR3 protein: CAISEWGPNTGELFF
CDR3 DNA: TGTGCCATCAGTGAATGGGGTCCGAACACCGGGGAGCTGTTTTTT

V gene: TRBV28
J gene: TRBJ2-7
D gene: .
clone size: .
CDR3 protein: CASRKQGTPSYEQYF
CDR3 DNA: TGTGCCAGCAGAAAACAGGGAACCCCCTCCTACGAGCAGTACTTC

V gene: TRBV6-1
J gene: TRBJ1-3
D gene: TRBD1
clone size: .
CDR3 protein: CASSEMGQPRNTIYF
CDR3 DNA: TGTGCCAGCAGTGAGATGGGACAGCCCAGAAACACCATATATTTT

V gene: TRBV7-3
J gene: TRBJ2-3
D gene: TRBD2
clone size: .
CDR3 protein: CASSSSSGGYTDTQYF
CDR3 DNA: TGTGCCAGCAGCTCCTCTAGCGGGGGGTACACAGATACGCAGTATTTT

V gene: TRBV21-1
J gene: TRBJ2-7
D gene: .
clone size: once
CDR3 protein: CASSLAHHRHSSYEQYF
CDR3 DNA: TGTGCCAGCAGTCTGGCCCACCACCGACATAGCTCCTACGAGCAGTACTTC

V gene: TRBV18
J gene: TRBJ2-7
D gene: .
clone size: .
CDR3 protein: CASSPRDSLAGIYEQYF
CDR3 DNA: TGTGCCAGCTCACCCCGGGACAGTTTAGCGGGCATCTACGAGCAGTACTTC

V gene: TRBV4-2
J gene: TRBJ2-7
D gene: TRBD2
clone size: .
CDR3 protein: CASSQVRDYSYEQYF
CDR3 DNA: TGTGCCAGCAGCCAAGTCCGGGACTACTCCTACGAGCAGTACTTC

V gene: TRBV7-2
J gene: TRBJ2-7
D gene: .
clone size: .
CDR3 protein: CASSPPRSGSEQYF
CDR3 DNA: TGTGCCAGCAGCCCACCCCGATCGGGATCTGAGCAGTACTTC

V gene: TRBV30
J gene: TRBJ2-3
D gene: .
clone size: .
CDR3 protein: CAWTSGRWSITDTQYF
CDR3 DNA: TGTGCCTGGACTTCAGGGAGGTGGTCTATCACAGATACGCAGTATTTT

V gene: TRBV4-3
J gene: TRBJ2-7
D gene: .
clone size: .
CDR3 protein: CASSQDPGTGYEQYF
CDR3 DNA: TGCGCCAGCAGCCAAGACCCCGGGACTGGCTACGAGCAGTACTTC